This TCR beta chain was found in a study of cytomegalovirus exposure and HLA in healthy donors. Whole-study results and caveats: Serostatus for CMV was the only available immune exposure information.

Worth noting for this clone: Antigen unknown.

This PCR relied on a set of 60 Vbeta primers and 13 Jbeta primers. The assay was immunoSEQ multiplex PCR, and TCRdb's table has in-frame clones only and misses some. In the table there are 100,000 to 150,000 clones, more than 60% of which are singletons. This sequence originates from a woman in her forties in good health and CMV-seronegative. The sample taken for sequencing was PBMCs.

This chain's CDR3 is CASSPLTGGDTGELFF. For the CDR3, the DNA is TGTGCCAGCTCACCATTGACAGGGGGCGACACCGGGGAGCTGTTTTTT. V and J are TRBV18 and TRBJ2-2, with 10 bases that match TRBD1. The junction had 3 bases not matched to a gene; V was cut back by 2 bases and J by 3 bases. Germline V gene lookup returns CDR1 KGHSH and CDR2 LQKENI. The CDR3 is 16 amino acids.